Below, one TCR beta chain is given with its context. Its specificity is not known. These data originate in a study of vaccination and CD4 T cells after COVID-19. Study information: Participants were vaccinated with two doses, given as either BNT162b2 or mRNA-1273 vaccine.

Regarding treatment: roughly 11-day PBMC culture with coronavirus spike peptide pools or control peptides (ViraFEST assay). Germline V gene data show CDR1 as MNHEY and CDR2 as SVGAGI. Trimming took off 0 bases at V and 4 bases at J, with 7 bases between the two ends. This CDR3 is 14 amino acids long. Researchers used the Oncomine TCR Beta short-read assay to sequence DNA from cultured CD4+ T cells. Via MiXCR, TCRdb re-called the PCR reads, giving one row per CDR3 protein. The data show 20,000 to 25,000 distinct CDR3 sequences, approximately 59% seen once. The source material was CD4+ T cells from blood, cultured in vitro, sampled before SARS-CoV-2 vaccination. The sequence was obtained from a human donor who received a COVID-19 vaccine. This chain uses TRBV6-5 with TRBJ2-1; D is unresolved. As DNA, the CDR3 is TGTGCCAGCAGTTACTCGACCAAGTACAATGAGCAGTTCTTC. Translation: CASSYSTKYNEQFF.